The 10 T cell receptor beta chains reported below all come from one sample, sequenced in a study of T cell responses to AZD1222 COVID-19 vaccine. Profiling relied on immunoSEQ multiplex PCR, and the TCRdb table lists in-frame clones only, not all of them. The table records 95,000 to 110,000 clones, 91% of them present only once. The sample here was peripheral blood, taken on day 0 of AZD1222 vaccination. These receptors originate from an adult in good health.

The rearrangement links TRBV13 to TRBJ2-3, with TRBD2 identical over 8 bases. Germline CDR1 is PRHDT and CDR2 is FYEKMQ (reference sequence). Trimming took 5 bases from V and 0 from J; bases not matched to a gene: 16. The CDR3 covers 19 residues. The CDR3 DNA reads TGTGCCAGCAGCCCTCCCGCTAGCGGGTTTGCATTAAGCACAGATACGCAGTATTTT. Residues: CASSPPASGFALSTDTQYF. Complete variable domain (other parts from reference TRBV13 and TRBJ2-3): AAGVIQSPRHLIKEKRETATLKCYPIPRHDTVYWYQQGPGQDPQFLISFYEKMQSDKGSIPDRFSAQQFSDYHSELNMSSLELGDSALYFCASSPPASGFALSTDTQYFGPGTRLTVL.

The CDR3, as DNA: TGTGCCAGCAGCTTGGGGCAGGCAGATACGCAGTATTTT. It yields the protein CASSLGQADTQYF. This chain links TRBV5-4 with TRBJ2-3; no definite D call. This CDR3 is 13 amino acids long. Trimming left V 0 bases short and J 4 bases short, with 6 bases between. Germline V gives CDR1 SGHNT, CDR2 YYREEE (reference sequence).

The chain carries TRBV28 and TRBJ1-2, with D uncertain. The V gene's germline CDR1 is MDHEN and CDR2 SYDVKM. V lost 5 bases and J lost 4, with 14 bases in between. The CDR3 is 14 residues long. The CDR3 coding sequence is TGTGCCAGCAGTAGAAGGGCTCAAGGCTATGGCTACACCTTC. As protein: CASSRRAQGYGYTF.

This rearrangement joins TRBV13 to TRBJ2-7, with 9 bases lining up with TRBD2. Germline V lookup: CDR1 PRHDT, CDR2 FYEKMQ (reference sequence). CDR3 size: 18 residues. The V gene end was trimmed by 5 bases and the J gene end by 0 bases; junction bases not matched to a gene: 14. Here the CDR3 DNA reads TGTGCCAGCAGCCTCCCGTGGGTAGCGGGGGTGAGCTCCTACGAGCAGTACTTC. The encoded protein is CASSLPWVAGVSSYEQYF. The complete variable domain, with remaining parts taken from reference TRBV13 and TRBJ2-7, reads AAGVIQSPRHLIKEKRETATLKCYPIPRHDTVYWYQQGPGQDPQFLISFYEKMQSDKGSIPDRFSAQQFSDYHSELNMSSLELGDSALYFCASSLPWVAGVSSYEQYFGPGTRLTVT.

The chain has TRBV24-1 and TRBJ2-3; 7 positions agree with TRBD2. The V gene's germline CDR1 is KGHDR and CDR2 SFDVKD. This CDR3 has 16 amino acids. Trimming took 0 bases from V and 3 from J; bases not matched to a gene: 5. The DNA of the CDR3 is TGTGCCACCAGTGATTTGTTGGCTAGCGGTACAGATACGCAGTATTTT. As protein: CATSDLLASGTDTQYF.

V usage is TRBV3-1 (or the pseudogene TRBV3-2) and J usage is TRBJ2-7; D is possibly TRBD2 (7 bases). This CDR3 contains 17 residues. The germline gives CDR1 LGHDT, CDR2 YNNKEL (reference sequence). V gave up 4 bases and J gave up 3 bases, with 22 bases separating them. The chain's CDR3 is CASSRRAGASDDYEQYF. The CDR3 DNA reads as TGTGCCAGCAGCCGGCGGGCGGGGGCTAGCGACGACTACGAGCAGTACTTC.

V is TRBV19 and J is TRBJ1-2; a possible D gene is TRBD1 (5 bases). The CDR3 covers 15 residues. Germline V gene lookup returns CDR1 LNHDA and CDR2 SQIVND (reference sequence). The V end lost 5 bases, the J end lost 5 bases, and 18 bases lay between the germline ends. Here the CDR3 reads CASSSTAQSKYGYTF. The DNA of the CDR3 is TGTGCCAGTAGTTCGACAGCGCAATCAAAGTATGGCTACACCTTC.

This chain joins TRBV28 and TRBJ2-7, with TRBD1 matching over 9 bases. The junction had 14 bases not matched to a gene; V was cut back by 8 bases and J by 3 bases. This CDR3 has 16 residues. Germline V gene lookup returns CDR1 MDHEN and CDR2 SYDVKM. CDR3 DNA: TGTGCCAGCTCCCCTCCCTCGGGACAGGGCGTCTACGAGCAGTACTTC. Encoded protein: CASSPPSGQGVYEQYF.

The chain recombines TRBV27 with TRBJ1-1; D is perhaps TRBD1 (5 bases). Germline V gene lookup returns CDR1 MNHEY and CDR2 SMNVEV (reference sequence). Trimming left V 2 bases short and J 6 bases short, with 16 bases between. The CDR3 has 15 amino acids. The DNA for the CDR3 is TGTGCCAGCAGTTTAAGCCGTCAGGGAGGCGCTGAAGCTTTCTTT. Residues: CASSLSRQGGAEAFF.

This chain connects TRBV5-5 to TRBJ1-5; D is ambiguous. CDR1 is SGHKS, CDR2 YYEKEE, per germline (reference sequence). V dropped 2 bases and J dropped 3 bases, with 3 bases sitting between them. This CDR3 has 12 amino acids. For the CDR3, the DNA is TGTGCCAGCAGCTTACCCAATCAGCCCCAGCATTTT. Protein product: CASSLPNQPQHF.